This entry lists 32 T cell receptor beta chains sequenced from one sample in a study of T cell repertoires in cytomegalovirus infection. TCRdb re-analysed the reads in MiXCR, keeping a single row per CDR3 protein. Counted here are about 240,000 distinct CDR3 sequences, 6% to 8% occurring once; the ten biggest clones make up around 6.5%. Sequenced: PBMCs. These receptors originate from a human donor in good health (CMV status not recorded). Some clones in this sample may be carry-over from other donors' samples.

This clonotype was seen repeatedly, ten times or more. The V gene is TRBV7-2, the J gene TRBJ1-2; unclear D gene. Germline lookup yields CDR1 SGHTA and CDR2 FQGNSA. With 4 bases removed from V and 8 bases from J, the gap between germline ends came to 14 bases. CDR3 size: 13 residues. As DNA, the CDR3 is TGTGCCAGCAGCTCCACCGCACGGGTCGGCTACACCTTC. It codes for CASSSTARVGYTF. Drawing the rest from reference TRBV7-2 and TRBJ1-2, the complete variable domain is GAGVSQSPSNKVTEKGKDVELRCDPISGHTALYWYRQSLGQGLEFLIYFQGNSAPDKSGLPSDRFSAERTGGSVSTLTIQRTQQEDSAVYLCASSSTARVGYTFGSGTRLTVV.

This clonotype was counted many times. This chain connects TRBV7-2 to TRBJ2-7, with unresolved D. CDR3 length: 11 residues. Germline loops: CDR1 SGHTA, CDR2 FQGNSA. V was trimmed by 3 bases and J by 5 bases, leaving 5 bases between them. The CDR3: CASSFSNEQYF. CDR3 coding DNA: TGTGCCAGCAGCTTTTCGAACGAGCAGTACTTC. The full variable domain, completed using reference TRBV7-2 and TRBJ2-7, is GAGVSQSPSNKVTEKGKDVELRCDPISGHTALYWYRQSLGQGLEFLIYFQGNSAPDKSGLPSDRFSAERTGGSVSTLTIQRTQQEDSAVYLCASSFSNEQYFGPGTRLTVT.

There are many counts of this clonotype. In DNA, the CDR3 is TGCAGTGCTAGGCGGGGACAGCAAGTTGAAAAACTGTTTTTT. Encoded protein: CSARRGQQVEKLFF. The rearrangement joins TRBV20-1 to TRBJ1-4, with TRBD1 matching 7 bases. Germline V gene data show CDR1 as DFQATT and CDR2 as SNEGSKA (reference sequence). Losses at the gene ends were 3 bases for V and 7 bases for J; bases not matched to a gene: 8. This CDR3 is built from 14 residues.

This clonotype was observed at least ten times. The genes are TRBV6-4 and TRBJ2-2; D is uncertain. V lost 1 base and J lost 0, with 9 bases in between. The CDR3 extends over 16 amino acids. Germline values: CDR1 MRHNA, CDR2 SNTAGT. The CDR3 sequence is CASSDWGNTNTGELFF. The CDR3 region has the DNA TGTGCCAGCAGTGACTGGGGAAACACGAACACCGGGGAGCTGTTTTTT.

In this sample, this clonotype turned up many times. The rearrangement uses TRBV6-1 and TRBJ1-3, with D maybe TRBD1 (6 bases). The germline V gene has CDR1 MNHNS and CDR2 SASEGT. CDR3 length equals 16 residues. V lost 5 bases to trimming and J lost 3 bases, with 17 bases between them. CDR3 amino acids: CASSLGPGASGNTIYF. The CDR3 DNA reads TGTGCCAGCAGTTTGGGGCCAGGGGCAAGTGGAAACACCATATATTTT.

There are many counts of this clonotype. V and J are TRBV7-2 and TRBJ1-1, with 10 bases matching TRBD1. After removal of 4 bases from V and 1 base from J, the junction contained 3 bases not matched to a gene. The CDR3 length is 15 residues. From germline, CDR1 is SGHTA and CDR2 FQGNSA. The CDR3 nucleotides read TGTGCCAGCAGCTCCTGGACAGGGGGGAACACTGAAGCTTTCTTT. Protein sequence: CASSSWTGGNTEAFF.

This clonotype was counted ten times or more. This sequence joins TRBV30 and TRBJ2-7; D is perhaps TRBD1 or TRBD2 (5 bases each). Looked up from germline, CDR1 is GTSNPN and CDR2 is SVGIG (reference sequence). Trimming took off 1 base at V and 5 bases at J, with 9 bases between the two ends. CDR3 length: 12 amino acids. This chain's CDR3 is CAWSALGDEQYF. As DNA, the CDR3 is TGTGCCTGGAGTGCCCTGGGGGACGAGCAGTACTTC.

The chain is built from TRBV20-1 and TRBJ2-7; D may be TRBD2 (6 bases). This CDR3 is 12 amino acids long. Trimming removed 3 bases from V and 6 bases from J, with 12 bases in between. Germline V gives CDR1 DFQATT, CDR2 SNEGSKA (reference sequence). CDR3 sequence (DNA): TGCAGTGCTAGCGGGGATAGCGGCGAGCAGTACTTC. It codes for CSASGDSGEQYF.

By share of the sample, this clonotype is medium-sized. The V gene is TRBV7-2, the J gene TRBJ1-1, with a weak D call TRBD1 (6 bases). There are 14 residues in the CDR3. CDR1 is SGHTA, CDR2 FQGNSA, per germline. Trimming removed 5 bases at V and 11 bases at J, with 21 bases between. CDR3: CASSVGAPRWVAFF. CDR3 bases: TGTGCCAGCAGCGTGGGGGCCCCTCGCTGGGTGGCTTTCTTT.

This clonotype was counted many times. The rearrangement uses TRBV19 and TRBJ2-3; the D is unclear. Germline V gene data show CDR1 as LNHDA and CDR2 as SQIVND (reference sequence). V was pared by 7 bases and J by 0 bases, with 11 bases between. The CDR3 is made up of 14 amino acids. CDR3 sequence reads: CASTPTASTDTQYF. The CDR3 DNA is TGTGCCAGTACCCCCACGGCTAGCACAGATACGCAGTATTTT.

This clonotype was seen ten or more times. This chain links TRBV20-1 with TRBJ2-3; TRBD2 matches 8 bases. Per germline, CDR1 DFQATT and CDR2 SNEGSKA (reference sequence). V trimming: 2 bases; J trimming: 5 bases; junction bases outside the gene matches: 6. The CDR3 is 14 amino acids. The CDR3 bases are TGCAGTGCTAGAAGGCTAGCGGGCGGAGATACGCAGTATTTT. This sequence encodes CSARRLAGGDTQYF.

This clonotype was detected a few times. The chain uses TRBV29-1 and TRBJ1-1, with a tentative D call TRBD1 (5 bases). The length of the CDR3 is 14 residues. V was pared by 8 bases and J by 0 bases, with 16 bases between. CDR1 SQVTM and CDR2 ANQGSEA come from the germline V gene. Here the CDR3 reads CSTDRDSMNTEAFF. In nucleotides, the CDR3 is TGCAGCACCGACCGAGACAGCATGAACACTGAAGCTTTCTTT.

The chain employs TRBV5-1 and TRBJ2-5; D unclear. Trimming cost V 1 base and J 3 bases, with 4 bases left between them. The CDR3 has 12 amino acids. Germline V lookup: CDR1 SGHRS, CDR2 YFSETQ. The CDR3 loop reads CASSLSEETQYF. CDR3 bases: TGCGCCAGCAGCTTGTCAGAAGAGACCCAGTACTTC.

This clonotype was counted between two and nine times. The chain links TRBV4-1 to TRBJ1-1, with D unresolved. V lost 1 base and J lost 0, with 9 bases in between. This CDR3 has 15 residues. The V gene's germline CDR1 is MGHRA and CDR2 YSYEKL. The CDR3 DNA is TGCGCCAGCAGCCAAGTGTCGGGCATGAACACTGAAGCTTTCTTT. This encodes CASSQVSGMNTEAFF.

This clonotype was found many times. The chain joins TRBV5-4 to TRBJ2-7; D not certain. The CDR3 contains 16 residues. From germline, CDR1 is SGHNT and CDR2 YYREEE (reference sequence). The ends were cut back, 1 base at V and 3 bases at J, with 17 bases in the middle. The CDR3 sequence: CASSLYSAEPNYEQYF. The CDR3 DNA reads TGTGCCAGCAGCTTGTACTCTGCCGAACCAAACTACGAGCAGTACTTC.

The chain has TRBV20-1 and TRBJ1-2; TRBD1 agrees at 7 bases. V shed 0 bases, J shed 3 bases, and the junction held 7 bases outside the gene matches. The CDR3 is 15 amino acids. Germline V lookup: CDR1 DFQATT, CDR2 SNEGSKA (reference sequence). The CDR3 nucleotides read TGCAGTGCTAGAGAGAGTTGGGACAGAGACTATGGCTACACCTTC. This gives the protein CSARESWDRDYGYTF.

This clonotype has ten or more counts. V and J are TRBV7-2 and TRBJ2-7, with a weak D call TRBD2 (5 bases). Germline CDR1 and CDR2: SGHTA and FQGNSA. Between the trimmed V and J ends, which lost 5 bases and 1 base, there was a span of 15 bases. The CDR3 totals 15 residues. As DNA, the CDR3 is TGTGCCAGCAGCCGCCGGGGAACTGAATCCTACGAGCAGTACTTC. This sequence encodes CASSRRGTESYEQYF. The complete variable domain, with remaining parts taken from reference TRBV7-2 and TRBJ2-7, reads GAGVSQSPSNKVTEKGKDVELRCDPISGHTALYWYRQSLGQGLEFLIYFQGNSAPDKSGLPSDRFSAERTGGSVSTLTIQRTQQEDSAVYLCASSRRGTESYEQYFGPGTRLTVT.

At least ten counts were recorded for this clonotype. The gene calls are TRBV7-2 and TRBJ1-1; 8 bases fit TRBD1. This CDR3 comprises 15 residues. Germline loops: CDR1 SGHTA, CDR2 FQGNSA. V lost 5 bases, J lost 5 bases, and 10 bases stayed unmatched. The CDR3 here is CASSRPRQGRTEAFF. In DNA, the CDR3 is TGTGCCAGCAGCCGGCCGCGACAGGGGAGGACTGAAGCTTTCTTT.

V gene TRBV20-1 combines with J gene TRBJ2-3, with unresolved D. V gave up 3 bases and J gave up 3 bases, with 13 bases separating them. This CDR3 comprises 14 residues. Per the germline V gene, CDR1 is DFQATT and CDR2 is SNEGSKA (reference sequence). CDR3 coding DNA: TGCAGTGCTAGTGGTGGCAGCAGGACAGATACGCAGTATTTT. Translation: CSASGGSRTDTQYF.

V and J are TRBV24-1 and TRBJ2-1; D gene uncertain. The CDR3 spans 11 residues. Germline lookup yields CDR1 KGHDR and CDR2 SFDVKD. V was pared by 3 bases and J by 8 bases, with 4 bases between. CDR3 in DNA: TGTGCCACCAGTGATACGTATGAGCAGTTCTTC. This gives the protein CATSDTYEQFF.

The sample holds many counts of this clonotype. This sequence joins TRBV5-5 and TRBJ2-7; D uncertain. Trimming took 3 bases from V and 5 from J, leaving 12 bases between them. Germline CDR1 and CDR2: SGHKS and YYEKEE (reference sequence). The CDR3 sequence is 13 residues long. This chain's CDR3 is CASSSGPFNEQYF. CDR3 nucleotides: TGTGCCAGCAGCTCGGGCCCCTTCAACGAGCAGTACTTC.

In nucleotides, the CDR3 is TGTGCCAGCTCACCCGGGACAGCTATAGATCAGCCCCAGCATTTT. Amino acid sequence: CASSPGTAIDQPQHF. This chain joins TRBV18 and TRBJ1-5, with 7 bases lining up with TRBD1. Germline assignment: CDR1 KGHSH and CDR2 LQKENI. The length of the CDR3 is 15 residues. V trimming: 3 bases; J trimming: 5 bases; junction bases outside the gene matches: 7.

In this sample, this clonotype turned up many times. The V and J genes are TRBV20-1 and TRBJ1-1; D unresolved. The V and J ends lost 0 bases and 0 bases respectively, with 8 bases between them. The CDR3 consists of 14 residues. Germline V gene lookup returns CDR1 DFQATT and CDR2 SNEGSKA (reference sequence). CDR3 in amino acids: CSARDMMVNTEAFF. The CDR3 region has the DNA TGCAGTGCTAGAGATATGATGGTGAACACTGAAGCTTTCTTT.

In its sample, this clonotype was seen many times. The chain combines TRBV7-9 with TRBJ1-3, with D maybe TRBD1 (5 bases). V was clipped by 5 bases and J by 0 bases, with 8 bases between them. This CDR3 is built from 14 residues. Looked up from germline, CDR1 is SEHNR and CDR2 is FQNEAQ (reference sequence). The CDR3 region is CASSPGNSGNTIYF. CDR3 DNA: TGTGCCAGCAGCCCAGGGAACTCTGGAAACACCATATATTTT.

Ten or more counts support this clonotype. CDR3 residues: CASSLNSPLHF. In DNA, the CDR3 is TGTGCCAGCAGCCTTAATTCACCCCTCCACTTT. This chain links TRBV7-2 with TRBJ1-6; D is unclear. Germline CDR1 is SGHTA and CDR2 is FQGNSA. Trimming stripped 5 bases from V and 6 bases from J, with 2 bases between. CDR3 size: 11 residues.

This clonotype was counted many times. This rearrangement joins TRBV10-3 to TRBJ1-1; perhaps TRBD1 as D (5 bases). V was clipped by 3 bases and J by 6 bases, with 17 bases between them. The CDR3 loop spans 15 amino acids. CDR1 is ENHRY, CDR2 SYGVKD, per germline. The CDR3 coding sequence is TGTGCCATCAGTGATTGGGACTCCTTAAGCGCTGAAGCTTTCTTT. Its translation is CAISDWDSLSAEAFF.

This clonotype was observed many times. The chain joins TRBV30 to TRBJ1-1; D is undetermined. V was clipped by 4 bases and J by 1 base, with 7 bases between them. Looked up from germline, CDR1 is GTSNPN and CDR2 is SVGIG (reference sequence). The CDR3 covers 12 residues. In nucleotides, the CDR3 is TGTGCCTGGATGTACAGGAACACTGAAGCTTTCTTT. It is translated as CAWMYRNTEAFF.

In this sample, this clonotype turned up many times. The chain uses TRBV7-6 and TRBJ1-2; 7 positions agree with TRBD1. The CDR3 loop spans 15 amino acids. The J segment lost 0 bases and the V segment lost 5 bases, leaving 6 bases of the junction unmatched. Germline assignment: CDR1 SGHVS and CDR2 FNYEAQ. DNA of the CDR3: TGTGCCAGCAGCCCTCGACAGGGTACTAACTATGGCTACACCTTC. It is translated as CASSPRQGTNYGYTF.

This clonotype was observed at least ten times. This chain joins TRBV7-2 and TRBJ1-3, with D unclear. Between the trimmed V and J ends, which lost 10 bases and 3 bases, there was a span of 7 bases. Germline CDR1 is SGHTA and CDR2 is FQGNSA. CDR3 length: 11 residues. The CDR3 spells CAITLGNTIYF. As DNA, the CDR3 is TGTGCCATTACCCTTGGAAACACCATATATTTT.

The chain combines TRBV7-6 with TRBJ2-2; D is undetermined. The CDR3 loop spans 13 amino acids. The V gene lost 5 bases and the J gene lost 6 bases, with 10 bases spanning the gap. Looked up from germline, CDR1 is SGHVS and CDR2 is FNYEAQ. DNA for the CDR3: TGTGCCAGCAGCCTTTGGGGTCCCGGGGAGCTGTTTTTT. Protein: CASSLWGPGELFF.

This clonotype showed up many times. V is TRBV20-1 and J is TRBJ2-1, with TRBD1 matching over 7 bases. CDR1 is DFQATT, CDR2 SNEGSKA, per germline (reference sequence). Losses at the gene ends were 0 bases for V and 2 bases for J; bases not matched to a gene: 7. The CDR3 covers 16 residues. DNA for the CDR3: TGCAGTGCTAGAGACCCGTCCAGGGGGACCTACAATGAGCAGTTCTTC. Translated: CSARDPSRGTYNEQFF.

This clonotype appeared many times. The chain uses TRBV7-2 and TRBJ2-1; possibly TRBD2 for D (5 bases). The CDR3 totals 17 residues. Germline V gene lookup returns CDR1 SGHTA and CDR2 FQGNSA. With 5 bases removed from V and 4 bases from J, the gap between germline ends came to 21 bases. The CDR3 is CASSPLPGKSIYNEQFF. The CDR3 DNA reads TGTGCCAGCAGCCCGCTACCGGGAAAGTCCATTTACAATGAGCAGTTCTTC.